The next 17 T cell receptor beta chains were all read from a single sample in a study of blood T cell repertoires in COVID-19. Profiled with immunoSEQ multiplex PCR; TCRdb holds only in-frame clones, not every one. The profile covers some 100,000 clones, with around 92% appearing a single time and approximately 5.7% taken by the ten largest. The sequencing sample was made of peripheral blood. These receptor sequences come from a man aged 50 to 60 with active COVID-19.

Worth noting for this clone: One junction end does not reproduce the germline sequence, and a read error may be involved. As DNA, the CDR3 is TGCTCCAGCAGCTCCCGGACTAGCGGGGCTAGCACAGATACGCAGTATTTT. As protein: CSSSSRTSGASTDTQYF. The chain combines TRBV4-1 with TRBJ2-3, with 12 bases aligning to TRBD2. This CDR3 is built from 17 residues. Per germline, CDR1 MGHRA and CDR2 YSYEKL.

The DNA for the CDR3 is TGCGCCAGCAGCCGGAGACAGGGAACGGGGGAGAGCACTGAAGCTTTCTTT. It translates to CASSRRQGTGESTEAFF. The rearrangement joins TRBV5-1 to TRBJ1-1; 7 bases agree with TRBD1. This CDR3 has 17 residues. Germline V gives CDR1 SGHRS, CDR2 YFSETQ. With 4 bases clipped from V and 4 bases from J, the junction kept 16 bases outside the gene matches. The full variable domain, rest sourced from reference TRBV5-1 and TRBJ1-1, is KAGVTQTPRYLIKTRGQQVTLSCSPISGHRSVSWYQQTPGQGLQFLFEYFSETQRNKGNFPGRFSGRQFSNSRSEMNVSTLELGDSALYLCASSRRQGTGESTEAFFGQGTRLTVV.

The chain has TRBV11-3 and TRBJ2-1; possibly TRBD2 for D (6 bases). The CDR3 spans 14 residues. Germline assignment: CDR1 SGHNT and CDR2 YENEEA. The ends were cut back, 5 bases at V and 7 bases at J, with 15 bases in the middle. CDR3 in DNA: TGTGCCAGCAGCAAGGGACTCCCGGGTAATGAGCAGTTCTTC. Translated: CASSKGLPGNEQFF.

The rearrangement uses TRBV9 and TRBJ1-5; D is unresolved. The CDR3 covers 13 residues. V was clipped by 3 bases and J by 7 bases, with 11 bases between them. The germline V gene has CDR1 SGDLS and CDR2 YYNGEE. CDR3: CASSGLSGQPQHF. The DNA for the CDR3 is TGTGCCAGCAGCGGCCTCTCGGGGCAGCCCCAGCATTTT.

The chain recombines TRBV6-5 with TRBJ2-2; 15 bases agree with TRBD2. CDR1 is MNHEY and CDR2 is SVGAGI in the germline V gene. This CDR3 spans 15 amino acids. V was pared by 6 bases and J by 7 bases, with 3 bases of the junction left unmatched. CDR3 sequence (DNA): TGTGCCAGCAGATTGGGACTAGCGGGGGGCGGGGAGCTGTTTTTT. This gives the protein CASRLGLAGGGELFF.

V gene TRBV30 combines with J gene TRBJ2-5, with 9 positions matching TRBD2. Per germline, CDR1 GTSNPN and CDR2 SVGIG (reference sequence). V was clipped by 0 bases and J by 4 bases; unmatched bases: 9. The CDR3 spans 16 residues. This CDR3 reads CAWSVGASGTLETQYF. CDR3 bases: TGTGCCTGGAGTGTAGGCGCTAGCGGGACATTAGAGACCCAGTACTTC. Variable domain in full (rest from reference TRBV30 and TRBJ2-5): SQTIHQWPATLVQPVGSPLSLECTVEGTSNPNLYWYRQAAGRGLQLLFYSVGIGQISSEVPQNLSASRPQDRQFILSSKKLLLSDSGFYLCAWSVGASGTLETQYFGPGTRLLVL.

This chain connects TRBV6-5 to TRBJ2-1, with D maybe TRBD2 (6 bases). Per germline, CDR1 MNHEY and CDR2 SVGAGI. Deletions cut 5 bases from V and 9 bases from J, with 20 bases between. This CDR3 contains 15 residues. CDR3 sequence reads: CASSPGTGGFGEQFF. Here the CDR3 DNA reads TGTGCCAGCAGTCCCGGGACTGGGGGTTTCGGTGAGCAGTTCTTC.

This clone was picked up one time. The gene calls are TRBV30 and TRBJ2-3, with a weak D call TRBD2 (5 bases). Germline V gene lookup returns CDR1 GTSNPN and CDR2 SVGIG (reference sequence). The germline V and J ends were trimmed by 0 bases and 2 bases, with 12 bases remaining between them. CDR3 length: 15 amino acids. CDR3 amino acids: CAWSVGVAYTDTQYF. CDR3 sequence (DNA): TGTGCCTGGAGTGTCGGGGTAGCGTACACAGATACGCAGTATTTT.

The V and J genes are TRBV30 and TRBJ2-7; 8 bases agree with TRBD1. V shed 8 bases and J 7 bases; nucleotides not matched to a gene: 13. Germline V gene data show CDR1 as GTSNPN and CDR2 as SVGIG (reference sequence). CDR3 length: 13 residues. CDR3 in DNA: TGTGCCAGTGACAGGGGTAGGGGAGGAGAGCAGTACTTC. Encoded protein: CASDRGRGGEQYF.

The sample holds a few counts of this clone. This chain uses TRBV7-8 with TRBJ1-4; D gene unclear. Trimming removed 0 bases from V and 6 bases from J, with 14 bases in between. The germline V gene has CDR1 SGHVS and CDR2 FQNEAQ. The CDR3 consists of 16 residues. The CDR3 sequence: CASSLARWGEDEKLFF. CDR3 coding DNA: TGTGCCAGCAGCTTAGCGCGATGGGGAGAAGATGAAAAACTGTTTTTT. The full variable domain, its missing parts supplied by reference TRBV7-8 and TRBJ1-4, is GAGVSQSPRYKVAKRGQDVALRCDPISGHVSLFWYQQALGQGPEFLTYFQNEAQLDKSGLPSDRFFAERPEGSVSTLKIQRTQQEDSAVYLCASSLARWGEDEKLFFGSGTQLSVL.

This sequence joins TRBV30 and TRBJ2-5; 7 bases are shared with TRBD2. The CDR3 is 15 residues long. The trim removed 4 bases at V and 2 bases at J, leaving 10 bases unmatched. The germline V gene encodes CDR1 GTSNPN and CDR2 SVGIG (reference sequence). The CDR3 reads CAWTWGTTAQETQYF. In DNA, the CDR3 is TGTGCCTGGACATGGGGGACTACAGCACAAGAGACCCAGTACTTC. The full variable domain, its missing parts supplied by reference TRBV30 and TRBJ2-5, is SQTIHQWPATLVQPVGSPLSLECTVEGTSNPNLYWYRQAAGRGLQLLFYSVGIGQISSEVPQNLSASRPQDRQFILSSKKLLLSDSGFYLCAWTWGTTAQETQYFGPGTRLLVL.

J is TRBJ2-3 and V is TRBV9; 10 bases are a match to TRBD2. The CDR3 sequence is 17 residues long. CDR1 is SGDLS and CDR2 is YYNGEE in the germline V gene. Losses at the gene ends were 3 bases for V and 0 bases for J; bases not matched to a gene: 7. CDR3 amino acids: CASSASISGGSTDTQYF. The DNA for the CDR3 is TGTGCCAGCAGCGCATCCATTAGCGGGGGGAGCACAGATACGCAGTATTTT.

J is TRBJ2-2 and V is TRBV9; D may be TRBD2 (6 bases). V dropped 3 bases and J dropped 10 bases, with 19 bases sitting between them. The CDR3 has 15 residues. Germline CDR1 is SGDLS and CDR2 is YYNGEE. The CDR3 DNA reads as TGTGCCAGCAGCGCCCGGGACTCCTCGAGGGAGGAGCTGTTTTTT. This gives the protein CASSARDSSREELFF.

The gene calls are TRBV2 and TRBJ2-1, with D perhaps matching TRBD2 (5 bases). This CDR3 comprises 14 residues. Germline loops: CDR1 SNHLY, CDR2 FYNNEI. Trimming left V 1 base short and J 9 bases short, with 13 bases between. The DNA for the CDR3 is TGTGCCAGCAGTGAAGTGTGGGAGTTCGGTGAGCAGTTCTTC. Amino acids: CASSEVWEFGEQFF.

This chain uses TRBV28 with TRBJ2-3; tentatively, D is TRBD2 (6 bases). This CDR3 comprises 15 residues. CDR1 and CDR2 (germline): MDHEN, SYDVKM. V was shortened by 3 bases and J by 3 bases, with 13 bases between the two germline ends. CDR3 sequence reads: CASSLDGGWTDTQYF. As DNA, the CDR3 is TGTGCCAGCAGTTTGGATGGGGGGTGGACAGATACGCAGTATTTT.

This chain uses TRBV5-6 with TRBJ2-7, with TRBD2 identical over 7 bases. With 4 bases clipped from V and 0 bases from J, the junction kept 13 bases outside the gene matches. The germline V gene has CDR1 SGHDT and CDR2 YYEEEE. The CDR3 runs to 17 residues. CDR3 bases: TGTGCCAGCAGCCCCGGGTTGGGGGGGAGGAGCTCCTACGAGCAGTACTTC. Amino acid sequence: CASSPGLGGRSSYEQYF.

The gene calls are TRBV28 and TRBJ2-7, with D maybe TRBD2 (6 bases). The CDR3 is 16 residues long. V was trimmed by 5 bases and J by 0 bases, leaving 17 bases between them. CDR1 and CDR2 from the germline V gene are MDHEN and SYDVKM. For the CDR3, the DNA is TGTGCCAGCAGTCTAATTAGCGGATTTTTCTCCTACGAGCAGTACTTC. It encodes CASSLISGFFSYEQYF.